This TCR beta chain comes out of a study of patients and donors after allogeneic stem cell transplantation (dated by TCRdb to 2020 to 2021). The germline V gene provides CDR1 SQVTM and CDR2 ANQGSEA. The CDR3 spans 12 residues, from the cysteine through the phenylalanine. Only the CDR3 DNA stays, 36 bases, in frame from base 1. Between the V and J ends, shortened by 4 bases and 4 bases respectively, the junction contains 10 bases. Library preparation was by RT-PCR. Sequencer: NextSeq 550. TCRdb reprocessing: public reads trimmed at Q25 with fastp, clones called with MiXCR, in-frame beta chains kept. Identical CDR3 protein sequences are pooled into one entry, listed with their most common genes and DNA. The sample profile shows 50,000 to 60,000 distinct CDR3 sequences; about 14% of them were found once. Together, the top ten hold around 32% of the sample. This clonotype was seen a few times. Its cognate antigen has yet to be identified. The input lacks base qualities; no much larger clone sits a single base away.

The TCR was taken from a human donor who was either an allogeneic HSCT recipient or a stem cell or donor lymphocyte infusion donor (not recorded which). It is not recorded whose cells these are; they may come from a transplant donor. This sequence uses TRBV29-1 and TRBJ2-5, with no reliable assignment of the D segment. The specimen sequenced was blood, either unsorted or a sorted T cell fraction (not recorded which). The sequenced DNA is TGCAGCGTTGGCGACATGGGAGAGACCCAGTACTTC. Translated, it reads CSVGDMGETQYF.